A single T cell receptor (beta chain) is shown here with its context. This specimen comes from a study of T cell responses to AZD1222 COVID-19 vaccine. V dropped 4 bases and J dropped 5 bases, with 20 bases sitting between them. Germline V gene lookup returns CDR1 MDHEN and CDR2 SYDVKM. The CDR3 consists of 16 residues. The method was immunoSEQ multiplex PCR; TCRdb's version includes in-frame clones alone and lacks a portion of them. This sample carries about 210,000 clones, about 94% of them seen once, and the ten largest clones take around 1.7%. The sequence came from an adult who received the MenACWY meningococcal vaccine as a control. J is TRBJ2-5 and V is TRBV28, with a possible D match to TRBD1 (6 bases). The starting material was peripheral blood, obtained 28 days after the second dose of the MenACWY control vaccine. The CDR3 region has the DNA TGTGCCAGCAGTTCCCATAGACAGTCTAGGGGGGAGACCCAGTACTTC. This sequence encodes CASSSHRQSRGETQYF.